One and the same sample provided the 27 T cell receptor beta chains below, sequenced in a study of cytomegalovirus exposure and HLA in healthy donors. 13 Jbeta primers and 60 Vbeta primers were used for the PCR. Libraries were prepared by immunoSEQ multiplex PCR; TCRdb keeps only in-frame clonotypes and omits some of them. Among just over 150,000 clones listed, 82% were seen once. Sequences were obtained from PBMCs. All receptors derive from a woman in her 50s in good health and CMV-seropositive.

This chain joins TRBV27 and TRBJ1-6, with TRBD1 as a possible D gene (6 bases). Germline-derived CDR1 and CDR2 are MNHEY and SMNVEV (reference sequence). Trimming left V 5 bases short and J 10 bases short, with 15 bases between. The CDR3 covers 14 residues. CDR3 residues: CASSIKGQGSPLHF. CDR3 DNA sequence: TGTGCCAGCAGTATTAAGGGCCAGGGGTCACCCCTCCACTTT.

CDR3 bases: TGCAGCGTATCCGGGACAGGACTCCAAGAGACCCAGTACTTC. It specifies CSVSGTGLQETQYF. The chain has TRBV29-1 and TRBJ2-5, with TRBD1 identical over 8 bases. V lost 6 bases, J lost 1 base, and 7 bases stayed unmatched. This CDR3 is built from 14 residues. The V gene's germline CDR1 is SQVTM and CDR2 ANQGSEA.

This rearrangement joins TRBV9 to TRBJ1-2, with 8 bases identical to TRBD1. V gave up 3 bases and J gave up 0 bases; unmatched junction bases: 10. Germline V gives CDR1 SGDLS, CDR2 YYNGEE. The CDR3 has 17 amino acids. As DNA, the CDR3 is TGTGCCAGCAGCGCATCCGGACAGGGAAGGACTAACTATGGCTACACCTTC. Its protein is CASSASGQGRTNYGYTF.

In DNA, the CDR3 is TGTGCCAGCATCCGGGACACCCACTCCTACGAGCAGTACTTC. Amino acid sequence: CASIRDTHSYEQYF. This chain joins TRBV7-6 and TRBJ2-7; a weak D match, TRBD1 (6 bases). The length of the CDR3 is 14 residues. Deletions cut 7 bases from V and 0 bases from J, with 13 bases between. Germline CDR1 and CDR2: SGHVS and FNYEAQ.

This clone was seen only once. The gene calls are TRBV6-5 and TRBJ1-5; the match to TRBD1 covers 9 bases. V was pared by 6 bases and J by 2 bases, with 5 bases of the junction left unmatched. Looked up from germline, CDR1 is MNHEY and CDR2 is SVGAGI. The CDR3 covers 15 residues. The CDR3 loop is CASRRTGGRNQPQHF. For the CDR3, the DNA is TGTGCCAGCAGGCGAACAGGGGGCCGCAATCAGCCCCAGCATTTT.

The chain links TRBV27 to TRBJ1-1; D gene unclear. Trimming took off 0 bases at V and 5 bases at J, with 13 bases between the two ends. Germline V gene data show CDR1 as MNHEY and CDR2 as SMNVEV (reference sequence). The CDR3 runs 15 residues. This CDR3 reads CASSLSGLGRTEAFF. The CDR3 region has the DNA TGTGCCAGCAGTTTATCTGGCCTAGGAAGGACTGAAGCTTTCTTT.

V gene TRBV13 combines with J gene TRBJ2-4; weak D call: TRBD2 (6 bases). The CDR3 totals 10 residues. V gave up 5 bases and J gave up 11 bases, with 7 bases separating them. Germline CDR1 reads PRHDT; CDR2 reads FYEKMQ (reference sequence). The CDR3 sequence: CASSPGVQYF. The CDR3 region has the DNA TGTGCCAGCAGCCCGGGAGTTCAGTACTTC.

The rearrangement joins TRBV6-6 to TRBJ2-7, with 9 bases aligning to TRBD1. The junction had 3 bases not matched to a gene; V was cut back by 4 bases and J by 2 bases. From germline, CDR1 is MNHNY and CDR2 SVGAGI (reference sequence). This CDR3 contains 14 residues. The CDR3 reads CASSLTGGAYEQYF. The CDR3 region has the DNA TGTGCCAGCAGTTTGACAGGGGGGGCCTACGAGCAGTACTTC.

The rearrangement uses TRBV10-3 and TRBJ2-6; 7 nucleotides match TRBD1. The V segment lost 2 bases and the J segment 2 bases; nucleotides outside the gene matches: 9. This CDR3 contains 18 residues. From germline, CDR1 is ENHRY and CDR2 SYGVKD. The CDR3 DNA reads TGTGCCATCAGTGAGGGCGGACAGGTCACAACTGGGGCCAACGTCCTGACTTTC. Protein sequence: CAISEGGQVTTGANVLTF.

V is TRBV2 and J is TRBJ2-1, with D possibly being TRBD1 (6 bases). CDR3 length: 11 residues. The germline V gene has CDR1 SNHLY and CDR2 FYNNEI. Trimming removed 6 bases from V and 7 bases from J, with 7 bases in between. Written as DNA, the CDR3 is TGTGCCAGCAGCAGGGGTAATGAGCAGTTCTTC. Encoded protein: CASSRGNEQFF.

The chain employs TRBV10-1 and TRBJ1-1; the D gene is possibly TRBD1 (6 bases). In germline, CDR1 is WNHNN, CDR2 SYGVQD (reference sequence). The length of the CDR3 is 14 residues. V lost 8 bases to trimming and J lost 1 base, with 14 bases between them. CDR3 amino acids: CASAPQGPNTEAFF. Here the CDR3 DNA reads TGCGCCAGCGCTCCACAGGGCCCGAACACTGAAGCTTTCTTT.

As DNA, the CDR3 is TGTGCCAGCAGCAGGGACAGAAGGGCCTATGGCTACACCTTC. Translated, it gives CASSRDRRAYGYTF. The chain is built from TRBV7-2 and TRBJ1-2; 7 nucleotides line up with TRBD1. The CDR3 contains 14 residues. Germline CDR1 is SGHTA and CDR2 is FQGNSA. The J segment lost 4 bases and the V segment lost 5 bases, leaving 7 bases of the junction unmatched.

The CDR3 nucleotides are TGTGCCAGCAGCCAAGAAACGGGACTAGCGGGGGGGCCGGCCAATGAGCAGTTCTTC. Its translation is CASSQETGLAGGPANEQFF. V and J are TRBV4-2 and TRBJ2-1, with TRBD2 matching over 16 bases. The CDR3 consists of 19 residues. Germline assignment: CDR1 LGHNA and CDR2 YNFKEQ. J gave up 6 bases and V 0 bases, and 8 bases lay outside the gene matches.

The rearrangement joins TRBV19 to TRBJ2-7, with 7 bases that match TRBD1. Germline values: CDR1 LNHDA, CDR2 SQIVND (reference sequence). Trimming took 7 bases from V and 3 from J; bases not matched to a gene: 9. CDR3 length: 14 residues. The CDR3 nucleotides are TGTGCCAGTACCCCCGCAGGGGGAGTCTACGAGCAGTACTTC. It specifies CASTPAGGVYEQYF.

This CDR3 is CASSNRGGAANYGYTF. The CDR3, as DNA: TGTGCCAGTAGTAATCGGGGGGGCGCAGCTAACTATGGCTACACCTTC. The rearrangement links TRBV19 to TRBJ1-2; D may be TRBD1 (6 bases). Germline V CDR1 and CDR2: LNHDA, SQIVND (reference sequence). CDR3 length equals 16 residues. V dropped 4 bases and J dropped 0 bases, with 15 bases sitting between them.

The chain recombines TRBV5-1 with TRBJ2-3, with 8 bases matching TRBD1. CDR1 and CDR2 from the germline V gene are SGHRS and YFSETQ. This CDR3 contains 14 residues. J gave up 6 bases and V 4 bases, and 7 bases lay outside the gene matches. Here the CDR3 reads CASSPGTGADTQYF. The CDR3, as DNA: TGCGCCAGCAGCCCTGGGACAGGAGCCGATACGCAGTATTTT. The full variable domain, rest sourced from reference TRBV5-1 and TRBJ2-3, is KAGVTQTPRYLIKTRGQQVTLSCSPISGHRSVSWYQQTPGQGLQFLFEYFSETQRNKGNFPGRFSGRQFSNSRSEMNVSTLELGDSALYLCASSPGTGADTQYFGPGTRLTVL.

The chain employs TRBV5-1 and TRBJ2-7; D possibly corresponds to TRBD2 (6 bases). V was pared by 3 bases and J by 5 bases, with 15 bases between. The CDR3 spans 14 residues. Per germline, CDR1 SGHRS and CDR2 YFSETQ. The CDR3 DNA is TGCGCCAGCAGCTCGGGACTCCAGGCGAACGAGCAGTACTTC. Its protein is CASSSGLQANEQYF.

The chain links TRBV27 to TRBJ2-4; a possible D gene is TRBD1 (6 bases). This CDR3 has 14 amino acids. The ends were cut back, 4 bases at V and 2 bases at J, with 9 bases in the middle. Per the germline V gene, CDR1 is MNHEY and CDR2 is SMNVEV (reference sequence). CDR3 nucleotides: TGTGCCAGCAGTTCGGACAGATCCAAAAACATTCAGTACTTC. Amino acid sequence: CASSSDRSKNIQYF.

The chain links TRBV28 to TRBJ1-2, with D perhaps TRBD1 (6 bases). In germline, CDR1 is MDHEN, CDR2 SYDVKM. The V end lost 2 bases, the J end lost 6 bases, and 13 bases lay between the germline ends. This CDR3 spans 14 amino acids. CDR3 region: CASSLGPAGDGYTF. The CDR3 DNA reads as TGTGCCAGCAGTTTAGGTCCAGCAGGGGATGGCTACACCTTC.

V is TRBV7-2 and J is TRBJ2-7, with 7 bases that match TRBD2. Trimming cost V 1 base and J 6 bases; bases outside gene matches: 9. Germline V CDR1 and CDR2: SGHTA, FQGNSA. The CDR3 extends over 15 amino acids. This CDR3 is CASSLDGRGLGEQYF. In DNA, the CDR3 is TGTGCCAGCAGCTTAGATGGGCGGGGGTTGGGCGAGCAGTACTTC. The full variable domain, rest sourced from reference TRBV7-2 and TRBJ2-7, is GAGVSQSPSNKVTEKGKDVELRCDPISGHTALYWYRQSLGQGLEFLIYFQGNSAPDKSGLPSDRFSAERTGGSVSTLTIQRTQQEDSAVYLCASSLDGRGLGEQYFGPGTRLTVT.

This clone was seen once. The V and J genes are TRBV15 and TRBJ2-2, with 10 bases aligning to TRBD1. The CDR3 has 15 amino acids. The V and J ends lost 5 bases and 7 bases, in that order; junction bases with no gene match: 7. Germline V gene data show CDR1 as LNHNV and CDR2 as YYDKDF (reference sequence). The CDR3 sequence: CATSGQGGLGGELFF. DNA of the CDR3: TGTGCCACCAGCGGACAGGGGGGTTTGGGCGGGGAGCTGTTTTTT.

The rearrangement joins TRBV7-2 to TRBJ1-3; the D gene is possibly TRBD1 (5 bases). CDR3 length: 14 amino acids. With 2 bases removed from V and 4 bases from J, the gap between germline ends came to 9 bases. CDR1 and CDR2 (germline): SGHTA, FQGNSA. CDR3 sequence reads: CASSLMQGGNTIYF. The CDR3 region has the DNA TGTGCCAGCAGCTTAATGCAGGGAGGAAACACCATATATTTT.

This rearrangement joins TRBV15 to TRBJ1-5, with a tentative D call TRBD1 (5 bases). Germline CDR1 reads LNHNV; CDR2 reads YYDKDF (reference sequence). V gave up 5 bases and J gave up 5 bases, with 16 bases separating them. The CDR3 has 15 amino acids. In nucleotides, the CDR3 is TGTGCCACCAGCTCATCGACAGCTCTTGATCAGCCCCAGCATTTT. Translated: CATSSSTALDQPQHF.

V gene TRBV29-1 combines with J gene TRBJ2-7, with D maybe TRBD1 (6 bases). Deletions cut 4 bases from V and 2 bases from J, with 12 bases between. Germline V gene data show CDR1 as SQVTM and CDR2 as ANQGSEA. This CDR3 region has 13 residues. In DNA, the CDR3 is TGCAGCGTTGTTCTTCCAGGGGCCTACGAGCAGTACTTC. Protein sequence: CSVVLPGAYEQYF.

As regards this clone: The sample has other DNA sequences that encode this CDR3 too. The gene calls are TRBV2 and TRBJ2-7, with 7 bases identical to TRBD2. Germline values: CDR1 SNHLY, CDR2 FYNNEI. V dropped 6 bases and J dropped 4; count of bases not matched to a gene: 12. The CDR3 runs 15 residues. CDR3 region: CASSASTSAVYEQYF. CDR3 in DNA: TGTGCCAGCAGCGCCTCCACTAGCGCCGTTTACGAGCAGTACTTC.

This clone was counted a few times. The V and J genes are TRBV13 and TRBJ1-2, with a weak D call TRBD1 (6 bases). This CDR3 region has 14 residues. Germline CDR1 is PRHDT and CDR2 is FYEKMQ (reference sequence). Deletions cut 0 bases from V and 4 bases from J, with 9 bases between. CDR3 region: CASSLGDSSYGYTF. The CDR3 nucleotides are TGTGCCAGCAGCTTAGGGGACAGTAGCTATGGCTACACCTTC.

The genes are TRBV5-1 and TRBJ2-2; the D is unclear. Trimming shortened V by 7 bases and J by 0 bases, and 7 bases separated the two germline ends. The length of the CDR3 is 13 residues. Germline CDR1 and CDR2: SGHRS and YFSETQ. CDR3 protein: CASSGPNTGELFF. CDR3 bases: TGCGCCAGCTCTGGGCCGAACACCGGGGAGCTGTTTTTT.